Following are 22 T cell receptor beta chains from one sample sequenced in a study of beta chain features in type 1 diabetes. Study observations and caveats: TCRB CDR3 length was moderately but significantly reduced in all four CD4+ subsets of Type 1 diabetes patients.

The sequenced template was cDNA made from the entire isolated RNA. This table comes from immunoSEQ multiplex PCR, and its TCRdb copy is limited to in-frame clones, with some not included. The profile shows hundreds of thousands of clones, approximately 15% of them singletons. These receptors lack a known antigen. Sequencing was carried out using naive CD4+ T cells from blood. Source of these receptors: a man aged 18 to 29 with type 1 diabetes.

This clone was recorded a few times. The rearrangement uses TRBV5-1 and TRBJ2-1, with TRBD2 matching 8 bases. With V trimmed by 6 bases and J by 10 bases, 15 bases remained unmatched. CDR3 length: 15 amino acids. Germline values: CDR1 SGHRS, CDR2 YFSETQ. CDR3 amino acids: CASTLTGGLMEEQFF. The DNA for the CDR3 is TGCGCCAGCACCCTAACGGGGGGGCTTATGGAGGAGCAGTTCTTC. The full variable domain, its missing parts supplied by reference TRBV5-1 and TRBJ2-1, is KAGVTQTPRYLIKTRGQQVTLSCSPISGHRSVSWYQQTPGQGLQFLFEYFSETQRNKGNFPGRFSGRQFSNSRSEMNVSTLELGDSALYLCASTLTGGLMEEQFFGPGTRLTVL.

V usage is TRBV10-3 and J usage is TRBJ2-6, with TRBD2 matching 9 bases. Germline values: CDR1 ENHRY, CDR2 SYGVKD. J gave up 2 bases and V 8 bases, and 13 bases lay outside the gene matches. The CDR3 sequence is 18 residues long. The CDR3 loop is CAIGLSAGGPPGANVLTF. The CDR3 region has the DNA TGTGCCATCGGCCTATCAGCGGGGGGTCCACCTGGGGCCAACGTCCTGACTTTC.

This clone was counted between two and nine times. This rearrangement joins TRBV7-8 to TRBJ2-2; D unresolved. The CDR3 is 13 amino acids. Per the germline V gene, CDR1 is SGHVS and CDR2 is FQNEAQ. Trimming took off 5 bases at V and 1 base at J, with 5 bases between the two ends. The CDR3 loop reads CASSPLNTGELFF. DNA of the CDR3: TGTGCCAGCAGCCCGTTGAACACCGGGGAGCTGTTTTTT.

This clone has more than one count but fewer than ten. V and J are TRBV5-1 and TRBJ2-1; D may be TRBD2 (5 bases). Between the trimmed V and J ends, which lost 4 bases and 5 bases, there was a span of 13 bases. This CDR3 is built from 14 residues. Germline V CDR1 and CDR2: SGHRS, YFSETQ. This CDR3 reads CASSADSGDNEQFF. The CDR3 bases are TGCGCCAGCAGCGCCGACTCCGGGGACAATGAGCAGTTCTTC.

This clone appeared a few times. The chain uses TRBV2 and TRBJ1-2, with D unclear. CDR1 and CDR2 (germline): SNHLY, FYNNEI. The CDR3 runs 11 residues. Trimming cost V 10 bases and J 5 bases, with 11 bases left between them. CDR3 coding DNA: TGTGCCAAACAGTCGGCTTATGGCTACACCTTC. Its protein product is CAKQSAYGYTF.

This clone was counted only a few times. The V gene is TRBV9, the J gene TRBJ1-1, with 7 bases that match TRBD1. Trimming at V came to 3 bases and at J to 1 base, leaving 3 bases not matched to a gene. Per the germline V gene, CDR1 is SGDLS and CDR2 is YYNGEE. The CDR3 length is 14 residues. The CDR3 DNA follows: TGTGCCAGCAGCGCCGGACAGGCGAACACTGAAGCTTTCTTT. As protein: CASSAGQANTEAFF.

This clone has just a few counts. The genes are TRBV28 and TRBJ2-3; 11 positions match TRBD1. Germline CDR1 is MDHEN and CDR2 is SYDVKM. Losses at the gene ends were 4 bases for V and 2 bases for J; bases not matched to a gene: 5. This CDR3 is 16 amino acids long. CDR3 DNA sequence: TGTGCCAGCAGTTGGGGGACAGGGGGGTTCACAGATACGCAGTATTTT. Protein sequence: CASSWGTGGFTDTQYF.

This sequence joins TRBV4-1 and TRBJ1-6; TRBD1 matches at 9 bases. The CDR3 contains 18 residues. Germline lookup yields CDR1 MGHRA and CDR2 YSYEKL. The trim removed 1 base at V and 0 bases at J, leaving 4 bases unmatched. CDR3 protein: CASSQVGQGSSYNSPLHF. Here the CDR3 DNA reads TGCGCCAGCAGCCAAGTCGGACAGGGGAGCTCCTATAATTCACCCCTCCACTTT.

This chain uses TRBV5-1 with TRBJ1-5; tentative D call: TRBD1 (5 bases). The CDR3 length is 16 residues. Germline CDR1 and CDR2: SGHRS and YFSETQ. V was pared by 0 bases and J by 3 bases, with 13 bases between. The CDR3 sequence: CASSLGGQYSNQPQHF. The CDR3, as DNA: TGCGCCAGCAGCTTGGGAGGACAATACTCCAATCAGCCCCAGCATTTT.

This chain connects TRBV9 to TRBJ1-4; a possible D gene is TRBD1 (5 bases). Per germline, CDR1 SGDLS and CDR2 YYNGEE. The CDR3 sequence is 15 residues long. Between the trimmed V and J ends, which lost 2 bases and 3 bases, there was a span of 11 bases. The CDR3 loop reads CASSVQGAPNEKLFF. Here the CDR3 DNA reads TGTGCCAGCAGCGTGCAGGGTGCACCTAATGAAAAACTGTTTTTT.

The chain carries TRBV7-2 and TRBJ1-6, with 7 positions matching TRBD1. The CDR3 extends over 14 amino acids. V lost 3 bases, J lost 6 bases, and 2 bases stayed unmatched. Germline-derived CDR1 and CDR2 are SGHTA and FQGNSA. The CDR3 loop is CASSLDRSNSPLHF. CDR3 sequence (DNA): TGTGCCAGCAGCTTGGACAGGAGTAATTCACCCCTCCACTTT.

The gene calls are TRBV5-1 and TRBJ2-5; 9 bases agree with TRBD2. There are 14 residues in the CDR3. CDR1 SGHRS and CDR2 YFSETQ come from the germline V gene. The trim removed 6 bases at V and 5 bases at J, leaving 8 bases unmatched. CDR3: CASTLSGSGETQYF. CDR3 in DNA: TGCGCCAGCACCCTTAGCGGGAGTGGGGAGACCCAGTACTTC.

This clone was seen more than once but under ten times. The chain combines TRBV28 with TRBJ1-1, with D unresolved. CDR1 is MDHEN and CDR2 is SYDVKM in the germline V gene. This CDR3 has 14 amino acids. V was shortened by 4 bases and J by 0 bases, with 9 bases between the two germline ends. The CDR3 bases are TGTGCCAGCAGTTATCCCGGTTTGAACACTGAAGCTTTCTTT. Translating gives CASSYPGLNTEAFF.

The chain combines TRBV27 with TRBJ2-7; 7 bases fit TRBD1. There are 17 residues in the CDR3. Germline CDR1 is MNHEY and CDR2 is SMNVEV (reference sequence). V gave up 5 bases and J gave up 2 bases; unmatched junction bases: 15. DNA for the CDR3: TGTGCCAGCAGTATGACTAAGACAGGGAAGGGGACCTACGAGCAGTACTTC. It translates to CASSMTKTGKGTYEQYF.

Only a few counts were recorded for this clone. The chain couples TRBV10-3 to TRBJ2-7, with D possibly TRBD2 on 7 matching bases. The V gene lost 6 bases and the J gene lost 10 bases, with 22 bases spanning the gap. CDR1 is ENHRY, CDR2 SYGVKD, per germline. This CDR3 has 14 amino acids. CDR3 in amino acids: CAISEGGARLGQYF. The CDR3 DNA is TGTGCCATCAGCGAAGGGGGGGCAAGGTTGGGACAGTACTTC.

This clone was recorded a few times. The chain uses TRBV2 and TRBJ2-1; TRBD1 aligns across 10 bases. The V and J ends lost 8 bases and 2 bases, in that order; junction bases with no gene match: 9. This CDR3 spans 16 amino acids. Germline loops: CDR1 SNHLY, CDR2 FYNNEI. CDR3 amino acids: CASVVSGTGAYNEQFF. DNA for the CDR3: TGTGCCAGCGTGGTTTCGGGGACAGGGGCCTACAATGAGCAGTTCTTC.

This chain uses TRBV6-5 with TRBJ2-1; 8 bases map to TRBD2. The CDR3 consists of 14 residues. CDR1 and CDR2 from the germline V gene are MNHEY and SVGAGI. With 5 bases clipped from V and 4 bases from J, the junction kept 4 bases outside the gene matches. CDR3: CASSPGGGYNEQFF. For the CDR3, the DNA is TGTGCCAGCAGTCCCGGGGGGGGATACAATGAGCAGTTCTTC.

The CDR3, as DNA: TGTGCCAGCAGAGACAGGAGTGAAGCTTTCTTT. The encoded protein is CASRDRSEAFF. The chain employs TRBV6-5 and TRBJ1-1, with D perhaps TRBD1 (6 bases). Between the trimmed V and J ends, which lost 6 bases and 7 bases, there was a span of 9 bases. Germline assignment: CDR1 MNHEY and CDR2 SVGAGI. CDR3 length equals 11 residues.

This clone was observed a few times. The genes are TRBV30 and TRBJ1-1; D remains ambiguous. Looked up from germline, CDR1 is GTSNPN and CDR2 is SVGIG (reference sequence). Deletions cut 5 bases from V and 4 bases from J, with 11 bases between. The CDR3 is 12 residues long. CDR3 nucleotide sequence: TGTGCCTGGCAGACTTTGGGCACTGAAGCTTTCTTT. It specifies CAWQTLGTEAFF.

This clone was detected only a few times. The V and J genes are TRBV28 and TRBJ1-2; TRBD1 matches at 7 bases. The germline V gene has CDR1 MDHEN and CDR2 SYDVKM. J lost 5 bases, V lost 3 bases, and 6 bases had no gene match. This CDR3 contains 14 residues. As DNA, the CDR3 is TGTGCCAGCAGTTTTTCGGTACAGGGGTATGGCTACACCTTC. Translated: CASSFSVQGYGYTF.

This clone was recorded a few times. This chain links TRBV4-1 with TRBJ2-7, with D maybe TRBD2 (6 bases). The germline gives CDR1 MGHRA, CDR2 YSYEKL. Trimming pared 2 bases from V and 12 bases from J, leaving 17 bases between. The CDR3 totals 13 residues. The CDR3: CASSQIPGTPRYF. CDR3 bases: TGCGCCAGCAGCCAAATACCCGGGACTCCTCGGTACTTC.

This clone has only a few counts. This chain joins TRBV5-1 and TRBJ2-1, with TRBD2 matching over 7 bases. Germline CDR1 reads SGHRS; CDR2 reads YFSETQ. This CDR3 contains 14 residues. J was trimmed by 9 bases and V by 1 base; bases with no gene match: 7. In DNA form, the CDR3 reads TGCGCCAGCAGCTTGACTAGCGACCTCAGTGAGCAGTTCTTC. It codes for CASSLTSDLSEQFF.